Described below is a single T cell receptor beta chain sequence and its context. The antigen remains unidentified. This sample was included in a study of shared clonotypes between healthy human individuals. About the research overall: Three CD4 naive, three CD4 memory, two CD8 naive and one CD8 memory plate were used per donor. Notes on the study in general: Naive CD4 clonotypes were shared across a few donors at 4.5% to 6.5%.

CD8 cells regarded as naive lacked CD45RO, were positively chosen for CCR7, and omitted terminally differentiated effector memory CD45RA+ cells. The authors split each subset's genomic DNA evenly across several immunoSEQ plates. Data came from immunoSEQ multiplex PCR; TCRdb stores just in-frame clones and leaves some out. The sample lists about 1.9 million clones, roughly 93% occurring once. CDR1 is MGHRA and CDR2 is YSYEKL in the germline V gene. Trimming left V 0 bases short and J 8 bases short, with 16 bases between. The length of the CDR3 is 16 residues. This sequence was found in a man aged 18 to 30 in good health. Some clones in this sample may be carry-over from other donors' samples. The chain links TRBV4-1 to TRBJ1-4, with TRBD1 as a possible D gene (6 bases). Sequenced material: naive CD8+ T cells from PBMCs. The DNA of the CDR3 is TGCGCCAGCAGCCAAGATTTGGTCAGGGGTTGGGAAAAACTGTTTTTT. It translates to CASSQDLVRGWEKLFF.